This T cell receptor beta chain was recorded in a study of cytomegalovirus exposure and HLA in healthy donors. Both 60 Vbeta primers and 13 Jbeta primers went into the PCR. Using immunoSEQ multiplex PCR, the repertoire was profiled, and TCRdb retains in-frame clones only, with some absent. Its table lists about 43,000 clones. Of note for this clone: The antigen is not known.

Study-wide findings and caveats: A missense variant in DCLRE1C was later tied to TCR beta V- and J-gene trimming.

V was cut by 0 bases and J by 5 bases, with 11 bases left in between. The CDR3 totals 14 residues. Germline lookup yields CDR1 MNHEY and CDR2 SVGAGI. The chain links TRBV6-5 to TRBJ2-7, with D perhaps matching TRBD1 (6 bases). This TCR derives from a woman aged 25 to 39 in good health and CMV-seronegative. The sequenced material came from PBMCs. For the CDR3, the DNA is TGTGCCAGCAGTTACTCGATAGGGGGAGACGAGCAGTACTTC. It translates to CASSYSIGGDEQYF.